This TCR beta chain was recovered during a study of blood T cell repertoires in COVID-19 (dated by TCRdb to the early 2020s). With respect to the entire study: Samples covering the acute and convalescent phases of COVID-19 were provided by collaborators in the United States, Italy and Spain. The prospective study material was composed of cDNA or gDNA derived from T cells, B-cell-depleted T cells, or PBMCs. Subjects who had been exposed to COVID-19, were actively infected with it, or had recovered from it provided the deeply sampled blood TCRbeta repertoires that made up the dataset. A freely available public database, intended as a resource for researchers studying the immune response to SARS-CoV-2, is where the repertoires were released. The samples were drawn from the first 160 participants of the ongoing ImmuneRACE study and from over 950 subjects provided by 6 global collaborators. The sample metadata nearly always contained a de-identified subject ID, COVID-19 status, age in years and sex. Where available, HLA class I and class II types were obtained from metadata supplied by the sample provider rather than from assay-based typing.

On this clone: Its binding antigen is unknown. Per-base qualities were not stored, and no clone one base away is much larger.

Findings and caveats that apply to the study as a whole: The amount of clinical and demographic metadata varied by source and participant and was provided uncurated.

TCRbeta CDR3 regions were amplified from genomic DNA using the immunoSEQ Assay, a bias-controlled multiplex PCR. Turning to the authors' computational methods: Nucleated cell counts per sample were estimated from amplification of reference gene primers within the assay. Sequence reads were collapsed and filtered to measure the absolute abundance of every unique TCRbeta CDR3 rearrangement. For each sample, productive Simpson clonality was calculated as the square root of Simpson's diversity index across productive rearrangements. Entries here come from immuneACCESS through TCRdb and include only in-frame sequences with V and J called. Some clones fail to appear in such tables; in the studies checked, an unresolved V gene covers under half of the shortfall, and the cause of the remainder is unknown. V and J calls and clone size come straight from that table; D and trimming were deduced from the DNA. This sample lists hundreds of thousands of clones; more than 75% were detected once. Clones ranked in the top ten supply about 2.1% of the sample.

After removal of 1 base from V and 3 bases from J, the junction retains 8 bases not matched to a gene. The germline V gene (reference sequence) yields LNHDA for CDR1 and SQIVND for CDR2. The CDR3 runs 16 amino acids, cysteine and phenylalanine included. Only CDR3 DNA remains: 48 bases, in frame from the first base. Enrolling through a virtual design, the prospective study's participants ranged in age from roughly 18 to 89 years and lived across about two dozen United States geographic areas. To assign participants to cohorts, the prospective study relied on clinical history that participants themselves reported in a screening survey and a study questionnaire. For ImmuneRACE Cohort 3, a participant was defined as recovered based on two consecutive negative NP/OP PCR tests, clearance by a healthcare professional, or resolution of symptoms. Mobile phlebotomists in the prospective study collected whole blood, serum and a nasopharyngeal or oropharyngeal swab from every participant. Additional blood draws and questionnaires over an approximately 2-month period could optionally be provided by prospective study participants. Before DNA extraction, prospective study blood samples were shipped either frozen or at room temperature.

The sequencing input was PBMCs or T cells enriched from blood (not recorded which). The sequence derives from a woman aged 45-60 years who had recovered from COVID-19. The V gene is TRBV19 and the J gene is TRBJ2-7, with 8 middle bases fitting TRBD2. This receptor has the CDR3 CASSIVGGLGVYEQYF. The DNA is TGTGCCAGTAGTATAGTTGGGGGACTAGGGGTCTACGAGCAGTACTTC.